What follows are 19 T cell receptor beta chains derived from one specimen sequenced in a study of glioma-infiltrating T cells after dendritic cell vaccination. Noted time point: after dendritic cell vaccination, including at tumor progression/relapse. Only in-frame clones appear in the TCRdb table, and some are missing; sequencing was by immunoSEQ multiplex PCR. The repertoire holds about 99,000 clones, with around 80% as singletons. The sequences come from blood, collected after dendritic cell vaccination. The receptor set was obtained from a human donor with glioblastoma.

The rearrangement uses TRBV5-4 and TRBJ2-5, with D possibly matching TRBD1 (6 bases). The CDR3 sequence is 14 residues long. Germline-derived CDR1 and CDR2 are SGHNT and YYREEE (reference sequence). The V gene lost 3 bases and the J gene lost 4 bases, with 13 bases spanning the gap. For the CDR3, the DNA is TGTGCCAGCAGCTGGATGGGGGCGAGAGAGACCCAGTACTTC. It codes for CASSWMGARETQYF.

This sequence joins TRBV9 and TRBJ2-3, with 10 bases fitting TRBD2. The germline V gene encodes CDR1 SGDLS and CDR2 YYNGEE. CDR3 length: 15 residues. The V gene end was trimmed by 4 bases and the J gene end by 1 base; junction bases not matched to a gene: 3. The CDR3 coding sequence is TGTGCCAGCAGCATAGGACTAGCGGGCACAGATACGCAGTATTTT. Protein sequence: CASSIGLAGTDTQYF. Variable domain in full (rest from reference TRBV9 and TRBJ2-3): DSGVTQTPKHLITATGQRVTLRCSPRSGDLSVYWYQQSLDQGLQFLIQYYNGEERAKGNILERFSAQQFPDLHSELNLSSLELGDSALYFCASSIGLAGTDTQYFGPGTRLTVL.

V is TRBV13 and J is TRBJ1-5; D is unclear. The CDR3 is 14 residues long. The germline V gene encodes CDR1 PRHDT and CDR2 FYEKMQ (reference sequence). Trimming removed 2 bases from V and 7 bases from J, with 12 bases in between. The CDR3 DNA sequence: TGTGCCAGCAGCTTATGGGCATTAGGACAGCCCCAGCATTTT. Residues: CASSLWALGQPQHF.

This clone was detected once. The chain couples TRBV6-1 to TRBJ1-2, with TRBD1 as a possible D gene (6 bases). V lost 6 bases to trimming and J lost 10 bases, with 18 bases between them. The CDR3 loop spans 13 amino acids. Germline V gene data show CDR1 as MNHNS and CDR2 as SASEGT. The CDR3 protein is CASSQTGQSTYTF. The CDR3 nucleotides are TGTGCCAGCAGCCAAACAGGACAGTCGACCTACACCTTC.

This clone was observed a single time. This chain links TRBV5-8 with TRBJ2-7, with 8 bases matching TRBD1. Per germline, CDR1 SGHTS and CDR2 YDEGEE. Germline trimming cut 9 bases from V and 1 base from J; bases unmatched to any gene: 12. The CDR3 sequence is 15 residues long. CDR3 DNA: TGTGCCACCAGAGACTTCCGGGACAGGTCCTACGAGCAGTACTTC. Amino acid sequence: CATRDFRDRSYEQYF.

The V and J genes are TRBV7-6 and TRBJ2-5; D unresolved. CDR3 length: 14 residues. Germline loops: CDR1 SGHVS, CDR2 FNYEAQ. Trimming removed 0 bases from V and 2 bases from J, with 7 bases in between. The CDR3 DNA reads TGTGCCAGCAGCTTAGCGTGGCAGCAAGAGACCCAGTACTTC. This codes for CASSLAWQQETQYF.

This clone was counted once. The CDR3 bases are TGCGCCAGCGGGCTCTCTTTGGCGCAGTATTTT. Protein: CASGLSLAQYF. V usage is TRBV5-1 and J usage is TRBJ2-3; the D is unclear. The CDR3 is made up of 11 amino acids. CDR1 is SGHRS and CDR2 is YFSETQ in the germline V gene. V lost 7 bases to trimming and J lost 10 bases, with 13 bases between them. Variable domain in full (rest from reference TRBV5-1 and TRBJ2-3): KAGVTQTPRYLIKTRGQQVTLSCSPISGHRSVSWYQQTPGQGLQFLFEYFSETQRNKGNFPGRFSGRQFSNSRSEMNVSTLELGDSALYLCASGLSLAQYFGPGTRLTVL.

The chain uses TRBV6-6 and TRBJ2-7, with TRBD1 identical over 7 bases. The germline V gene encodes CDR1 MNHNY and CDR2 SVGAGI (reference sequence). This CDR3 comprises 14 residues. J was trimmed by 0 bases and V by 6 bases; bases with no gene match: 5. CDR3 sequence reads: CASRPGQNSYEQYF. The CDR3 DNA sequence: TGTGCCAGCAGACCGGGACAGAACTCCTACGAGCAGTACTTC.

This clone was found once. V usage is TRBV11-1 and J usage is TRBJ2-7; TRBD2 might be the D (5 bases). V lost 5 bases and J lost 3, with 17 bases in between. The germline gives CDR1 SGHAT, CDR2 FQDESV (reference sequence). The CDR3 contains 15 residues. For the CDR3, the DNA is TGTGCCAGCAGCCCCGACTACTCCACTGGCTACGAGCAGTACTTC. Translated, it gives CASSPDYSTGYEQYF. Looking up the rest from reference TRBV11-1 and TRBJ2-7 gives the full variable domain: EAEVAQSPRYKITEKSQAVAFWCDPISGHATLYWYRQILGQGPELLVQFQDESVVDDSQLPKDRFSAERLKGVDSTLKIQPAELGDSAMYLCASSPDYSTGYEQYFGPGTRLTVT.

This chain links TRBV28 with TRBJ2-2, with 15 bases lining up with TRBD2. V lost 5 bases to trimming and J lost 7 bases; unmatched junction nucleotides: 8. The CDR3 consists of 17 residues. Germline loops: CDR1 MDHEN, CDR2 SYDVKM. CDR3 nucleotides: TGTGCCAGCAGTCCTCCGGGACTAGCGGGAGGAGTCGGGGAGCTGTTTTTT. It specifies CASSPPGLAGGVGELFF.

The rearrangement uses TRBV5-1 and TRBJ1-3, with TRBD1 matching 7 bases. With 4 bases clipped from V and 0 bases from J, the junction kept 7 bases outside the gene matches. Germline V lookup: CDR1 SGHRS, CDR2 YFSETQ. The CDR3 covers 16 residues. DNA of the CDR3: TGCGCCAGCAGCCCCAGCGGACAGGTCTCTGGAAACACCATATATTTT. Residues: CASSPSGQVSGNTIYF.

The V gene is TRBV5-1, the J gene TRBJ1-2; 10 nucleotides line up with TRBD1. CDR1 and CDR2 (germline): SGHRS, YFSETQ. This CDR3 is built from 17 residues. Trimming removed 4 bases from V and 3 bases from J; junction bases left unmatched: 12. The CDR3: CASSRSGTGVIDYGYTF. Here the CDR3 DNA reads TGCGCCAGCAGCCGATCAGGGACAGGGGTTATAGACTATGGCTACACCTTC.

The genes are TRBV7-6 and TRBJ2-7, with 11 bases matching TRBD1. Germline loops: CDR1 SGHVS, CDR2 FNYEAQ. This CDR3 has 16 residues. The V gene end was trimmed by 1 base and the J gene end by 7 bases; junction bases not matched to a gene: 9. DNA for the CDR3: TGTGCCAGCAGCTTAGGCCCTGGACAGGGGGCGGGGGAGCAGTACTTC. Amino acids: CASSLGPGQGAGEQYF.

This rearrangement joins TRBV5-1 to TRBJ2-7; 12 bases align to TRBD2. This CDR3 contains 17 residues. Trimming took 1 base from V and 4 from J; bases not matched to a gene: 9. Germline V gives CDR1 SGHRS, CDR2 YFSETQ. CDR3 residues: CASSLTPGLAGGYEQYF. CDR3 in DNA: TGCGCCAGCAGCTTGACCCCGGGACTAGCGGGCGGGTACGAGCAGTACTTC.

The rearrangement links TRBV25-1 to TRBJ1-2; TRBD1 matches 9 bases. The trim removed 2 bases at V and 1 base at J, leaving 2 bases unmatched. The CDR3 is made up of 15 amino acids. Germline V gene data show CDR1 as MGHDK and CDR2 as SYGVNS. Here the CDR3 DNA reads TGTGCCAGCAGTGAACCGGGACAGGGTAACTATGGCTACACCTTC. Protein product: CASSEPGQGNYGYTF.

The chain employs TRBV2 and TRBJ1-1; the D gene is possibly TRBD1 (6 bases). Germline lookup yields CDR1 SNHLY and CDR2 FYNNEI. The CDR3 spans 13 residues. Trimming took 6 bases from V and 5 from J, leaving 13 bases between them. CDR3 protein: CASRLTGKTEAFF. The CDR3 DNA reads TGTGCCAGCAGGTTGACAGGCAAGACTGAAGCTTTCTTT. Looking up the rest from reference TRBV2 and TRBJ1-1 gives the full variable domain: EPEVTQTPSHQVTQMGQEVILRCVPISNHLYFYWYRQILGQKVEFLVSFYNNEISEKSEIFDDQFSVERPDGSNFTLKIRSTKLEDSAMYFCASRLTGKTEAFFGQGTRLTVV.

The V call is TRBV23-1, the J call TRBJ2-7, with 10 bases identical to TRBD2. TRBV23-1 is reported as an ORF; its role is uncertain. The CDR3 consists of 15 residues. V lost 7 bases to trimming and J lost 4 bases; unmatched junction nucleotides: 10. DNA for the CDR3: TGCGCCAGCACTTCGATAAGCGGGAGGGGATACGAGCAGTACTTC. Protein: CASTSISGRGYEQYF.

J is TRBJ2-1 and V is TRBV9; TRBD2 matches at 13 bases. The CDR3 length is 16 residues. Germline-derived CDR1 and CDR2 are SGDLS and YYNGEE. V trimming: 3 bases; J trimming: 8 bases; junction bases outside the gene matches: 8. CDR3 residues: CASSANGLAGEDEQFF. The CDR3 coding sequence is TGTGCCAGCAGCGCCAACGGACTAGCGGGGGAGGATGAGCAGTTCTTC.

CDR3 in DNA: TGTGCCAGCAGCTTGACTAGCGCAAACACAGATACGCAGTATTTT. Its translation: CASSLTSANTDTQYF. The rearrangement links TRBV5-4 to TRBJ2-3, with 7 nucleotides matching TRBD2. CDR1 and CDR2 from the germline V gene are SGHNT and YYREEE (reference sequence). The CDR3 length is 15 residues. Germline trimming cut 1 base from V and 2 bases from J; bases unmatched to any gene: 4. The variable domain in full, with the rest retrieved from reference TRBV5-4 and TRBJ2-3, is ETGVTQSPTHLIKTRGQQVTLRCSSQSGHNTVSWYQQALGQGPQFIFQYYREEENGRGNFPPRFSGLQFPNYSSELNVNALELDDSALYLCASSLTSANTDTQYFGPGTRLTVL.